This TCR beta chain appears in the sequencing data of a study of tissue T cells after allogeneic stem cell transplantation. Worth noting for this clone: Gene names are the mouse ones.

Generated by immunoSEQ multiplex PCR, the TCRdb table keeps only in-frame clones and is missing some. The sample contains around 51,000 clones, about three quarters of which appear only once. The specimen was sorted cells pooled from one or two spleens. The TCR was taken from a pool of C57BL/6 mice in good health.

The CDR3 DNA, read in part, is TGTGCAAGCAGCTTAGATTGGCTGGGGGAAGACACCCAGTAC. This codes for CASSLDWLGEDTQY. The full-length CDR3 reads as CASSLDWLGEDTQYF. The chain is built from TRBV16 and TRBJ2-5, with TRBD2 identical over 7 bases. The read terminates 1 residue before the CDR3 end, so the remaining end is supplied by the germline J gene. CDR3 length: 15 residues. V shed 0 bases, J shed 4 bases, and the junction held 4 bases outside the gene matches. CDR1 is SGHSA and CDR2 is FRNQAP in the germline V gene.